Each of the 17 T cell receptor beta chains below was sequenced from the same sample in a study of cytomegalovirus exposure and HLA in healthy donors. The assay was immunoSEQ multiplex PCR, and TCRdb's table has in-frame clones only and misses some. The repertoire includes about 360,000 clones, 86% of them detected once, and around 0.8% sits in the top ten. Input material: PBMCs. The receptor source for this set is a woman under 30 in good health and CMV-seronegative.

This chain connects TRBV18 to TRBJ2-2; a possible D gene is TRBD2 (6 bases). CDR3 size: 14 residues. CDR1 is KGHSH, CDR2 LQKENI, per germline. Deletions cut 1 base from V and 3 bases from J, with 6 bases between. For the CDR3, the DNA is TGTGCCAGCTCACCACGGGACTACACCGGGGAGCTGTTTTTT. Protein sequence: CASSPRDYTGELFF.

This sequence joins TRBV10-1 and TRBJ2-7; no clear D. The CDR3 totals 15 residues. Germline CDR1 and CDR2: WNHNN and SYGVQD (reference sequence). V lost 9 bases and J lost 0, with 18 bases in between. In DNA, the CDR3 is TGCGCCAGTCCTTGCCCCAGCTCTAGCTCCTACGAGCAGTACTTC. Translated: CASPCPSSSSYEQYF.

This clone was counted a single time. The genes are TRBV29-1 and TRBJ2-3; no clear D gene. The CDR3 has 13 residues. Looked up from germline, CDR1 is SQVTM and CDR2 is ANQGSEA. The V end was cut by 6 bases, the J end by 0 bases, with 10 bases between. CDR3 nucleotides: TGCAGCGTCCGGCACAGTAGCACAGATACGCAGTATTTT. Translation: CSVRHSSTDTQYF.

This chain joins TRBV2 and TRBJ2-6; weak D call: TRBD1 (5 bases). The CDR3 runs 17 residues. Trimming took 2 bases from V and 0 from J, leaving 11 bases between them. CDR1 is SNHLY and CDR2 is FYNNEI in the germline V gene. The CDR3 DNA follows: TGTGCCAGCAGTGAAAGGAGTAGGGGCTCTGGGGCCAACGTCCTGACTTTC. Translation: CASSERSRGSGANVLTF. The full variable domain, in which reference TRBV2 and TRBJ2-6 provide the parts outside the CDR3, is EPEVTQTPSHQVTQMGQEVILRCVPISNHLYFYWYRQILGQKVEFLVSFYNNEISEKSEIFDDQFSVERPDGSNFTLKIRSTKLEDSAMYFCASSERSRGSGANVLTFGAGSRLTVL.

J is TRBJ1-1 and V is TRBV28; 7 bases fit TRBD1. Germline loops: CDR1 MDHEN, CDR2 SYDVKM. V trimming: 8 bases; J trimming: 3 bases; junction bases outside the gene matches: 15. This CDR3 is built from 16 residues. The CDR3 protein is CASQSPFLGTDTEAFF. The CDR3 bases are TGTGCCAGCCAATCACCGTTTCTAGGGACAGACACTGAAGCTTTCTTT.

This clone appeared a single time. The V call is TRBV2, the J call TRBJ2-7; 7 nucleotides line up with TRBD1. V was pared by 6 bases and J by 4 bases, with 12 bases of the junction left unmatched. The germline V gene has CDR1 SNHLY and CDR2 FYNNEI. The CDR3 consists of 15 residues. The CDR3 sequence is CASRATGTDRYEQYF. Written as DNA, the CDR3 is TGTGCCAGCAGAGCTACCGGGACAGACCGTTACGAGCAGTACTTC.

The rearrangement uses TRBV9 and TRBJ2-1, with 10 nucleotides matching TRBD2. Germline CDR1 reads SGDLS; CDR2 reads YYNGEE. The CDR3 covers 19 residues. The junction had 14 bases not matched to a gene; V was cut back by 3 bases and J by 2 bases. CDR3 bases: TGTGCCAGCAGCGGACGAGTAAAACTGAGCGGGGGGGCCTACAATGAGCAGTTCTTC. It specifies CASSGRVKLSGGAYNEQFF.

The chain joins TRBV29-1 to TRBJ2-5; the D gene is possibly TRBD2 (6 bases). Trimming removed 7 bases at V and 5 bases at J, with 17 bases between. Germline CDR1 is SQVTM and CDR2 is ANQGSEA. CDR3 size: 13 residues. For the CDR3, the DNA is TGCAGCGCCTTTTGGGGCGGGGTTGAGACCCAGTACTTC. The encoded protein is CSAFWGGVETQYF.

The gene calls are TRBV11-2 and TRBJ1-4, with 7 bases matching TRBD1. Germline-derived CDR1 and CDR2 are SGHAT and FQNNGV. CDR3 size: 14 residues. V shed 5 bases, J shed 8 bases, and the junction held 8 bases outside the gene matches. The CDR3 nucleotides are TGTGCCAGCAGCGCTTCGTCGACAGGGGAAAAACTGTTTTTT. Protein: CASSASSTGEKLFF.

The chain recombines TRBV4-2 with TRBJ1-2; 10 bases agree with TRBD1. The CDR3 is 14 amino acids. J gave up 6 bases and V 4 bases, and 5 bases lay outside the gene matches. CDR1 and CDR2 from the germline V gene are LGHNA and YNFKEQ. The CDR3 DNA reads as TGTGCCAGCAGCCGGTGGGGACAGGGGAATGGCTACACCTTC. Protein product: CASSRWGQGNGYTF.

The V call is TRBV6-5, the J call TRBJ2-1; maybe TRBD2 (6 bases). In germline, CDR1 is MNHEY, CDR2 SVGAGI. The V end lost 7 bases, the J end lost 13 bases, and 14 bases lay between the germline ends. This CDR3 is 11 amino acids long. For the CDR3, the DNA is TGTGCCAGCACCAAAGGGACTTTCCAGTTCTTC. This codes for CASTKGTFQFF.

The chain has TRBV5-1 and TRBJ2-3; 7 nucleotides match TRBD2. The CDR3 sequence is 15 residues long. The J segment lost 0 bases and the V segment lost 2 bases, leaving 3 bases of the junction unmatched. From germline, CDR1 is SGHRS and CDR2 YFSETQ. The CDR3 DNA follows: TGCGCCAGCAGCTTACTAGCGACAAGCACAGATACGCAGTATTTT. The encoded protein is CASSLLATSTDTQYF.

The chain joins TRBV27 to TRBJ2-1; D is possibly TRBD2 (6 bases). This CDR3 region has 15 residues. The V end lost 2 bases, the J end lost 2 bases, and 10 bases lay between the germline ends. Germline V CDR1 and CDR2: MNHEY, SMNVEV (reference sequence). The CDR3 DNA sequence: TGTGCCAGCAGTTTAGGGCTAGCGCCCTACAATGAGCAGTTCTTC. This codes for CASSLGLAPYNEQFF.

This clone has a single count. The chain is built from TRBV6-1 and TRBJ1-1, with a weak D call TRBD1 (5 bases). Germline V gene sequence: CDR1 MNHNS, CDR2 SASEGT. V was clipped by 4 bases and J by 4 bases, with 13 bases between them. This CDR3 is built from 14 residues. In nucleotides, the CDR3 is TGTGCCAGCAGTGGGCACTCGGGGGGCACTGAAGCTTTCTTT. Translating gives CASSGHSGGTEAFF.

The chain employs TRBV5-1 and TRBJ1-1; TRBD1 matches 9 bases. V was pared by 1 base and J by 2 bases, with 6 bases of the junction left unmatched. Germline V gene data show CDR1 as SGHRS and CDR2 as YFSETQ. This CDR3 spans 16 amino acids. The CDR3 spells CASSLKRQGDNTEAFF. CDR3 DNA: TGCGCCAGCAGCTTGAAGCGACAGGGGGATAACACTGAAGCTTTCTTT.

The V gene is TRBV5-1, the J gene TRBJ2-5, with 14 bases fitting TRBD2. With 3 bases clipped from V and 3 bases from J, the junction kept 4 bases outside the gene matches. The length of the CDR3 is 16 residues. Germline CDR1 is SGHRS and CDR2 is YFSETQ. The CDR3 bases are TGCGCCAGCAGCTGGGGGACTAGCGGGAGAGAAGAGACCCAGTACTTC. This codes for CASSWGTSGREETQYF.

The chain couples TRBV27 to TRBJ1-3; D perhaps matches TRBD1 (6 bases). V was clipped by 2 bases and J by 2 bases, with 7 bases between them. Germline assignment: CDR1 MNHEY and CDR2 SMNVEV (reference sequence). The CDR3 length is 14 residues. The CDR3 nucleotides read TGTGCCAGCAGTTTACGGGACACTGGAAACACCATATATTTT. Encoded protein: CASSLRDTGNTIYF.